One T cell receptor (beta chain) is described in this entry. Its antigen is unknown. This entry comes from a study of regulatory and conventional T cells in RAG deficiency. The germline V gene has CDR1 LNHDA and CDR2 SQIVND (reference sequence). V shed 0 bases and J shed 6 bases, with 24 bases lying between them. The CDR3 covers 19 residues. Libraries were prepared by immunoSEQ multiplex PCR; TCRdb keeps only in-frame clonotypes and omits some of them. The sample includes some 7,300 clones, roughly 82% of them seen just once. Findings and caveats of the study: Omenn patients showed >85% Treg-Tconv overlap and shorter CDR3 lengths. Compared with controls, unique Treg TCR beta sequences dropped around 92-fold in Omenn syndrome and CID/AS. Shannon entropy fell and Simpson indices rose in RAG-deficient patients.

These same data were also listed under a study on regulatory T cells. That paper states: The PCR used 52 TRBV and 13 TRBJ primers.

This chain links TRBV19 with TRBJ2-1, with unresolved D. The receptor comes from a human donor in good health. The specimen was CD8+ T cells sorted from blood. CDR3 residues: CASSIDEPQSSSRRNEQFF. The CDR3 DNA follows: TGTGCCAGTAGTATAGATGAACCCCAGAGCAGCAGCCGGCGCAATGAGCAGTTCTTC.